The 18 T cell receptor beta chains below were found in one sample sequenced in a study of blood T cells in healthy people across ages. It was with a sample-barcoded 5' primer and a J-beta primer mix that a second PCR of roughly 7 to 12 cycles was run. Using its own MiXCR run on the 5' RACE reads, TCRdb lists one record per CDR3 protein. The sample carries 700,000 to 850,000 distinct CDR3 sequences, 50% to 65% recorded once. Sequences were obtained from blood. These receptors all stem from an older man in good health.

A remark on this clonotype: Being one base from a much bigger clone, this may be a read error. J is TRBJ1-6 and V is TRBV20-1; D not resolved. Germline values: CDR1 DFQATT, CDR2 SNEGSKA (reference sequence). CDR3 length equals 15 residues. The CDR3 coding sequence is TGCAGTGCCCCCCCGGACGGGAGCTATAGTTCACCCCTCCACTTT. Translated: CSAPPDGSYSSPLHF.

The rearrangement links TRBV4-1 to TRBJ2-1, with a possible D match to TRBD2 (6 bases). V shed 0 bases and J shed 8 bases, with 17 bases lying between them. There are 16 residues in the CDR3. Looked up from germline, CDR1 is MGHRA and CDR2 is YSYEKL. The CDR3 sequence is CASSQEVSSGGDEQFF. DNA of the CDR3: TGCGCCAGCAGCCAAGAGGTCAGTAGCGGAGGCGATGAGCAGTTCTTC.

V usage is TRBV12-3 or TRBV12-4 and J usage is TRBJ1-6, with D hard to call. With 3 bases removed from V and 7 bases from J, the gap between germline ends came to 10 bases. This CDR3 comprises 14 residues. The CDR3 region is CASSFSAGNSPLHF. CDR3 coding DNA: TGTGCCAGCAGTTTTTCGGCAGGAAATTCACCCCTCCACTTT.

About this clonotype itself: The junction shows a germline mismatch at one end, possibly a read error. The chain carries TRBV4-1 and TRBJ2-5, with TRBD1 matching over 10 bases. CDR3 size: 15 residues. Germline V gene data show CDR1 as MGHRA and CDR2 as YSYEKL. The CDR3 protein is CASSQGDRGSYEQNF. The CDR3 DNA reads TGCGCCAGCAGCCAAGGGGACAGGGGCTCCTACGAGCAGAACTTC.

This clonotype was counted only a few times. This chain connects TRBV5-1 to TRBJ2-4, with 10 positions matching TRBD2. The tail of the sequence fits TRBJ2-7 better, so the J call may be wrong. This CDR3 is 14 amino acids long. Germline-derived CDR1 and CDR2 are SGHRS and YFSETQ. The CDR3 coding sequence is TGCGCCAGCGGAGAACTAGCGGGATACTACGAGCAGTACTTC. Protein sequence: CASGELAGYYEQYF.

This chain links TRBV7-9 with TRBJ2-5, with D perhaps given as TRBD1 or TRBD2 (5 bases each). The germline CDR1 and CDR2 sequences are SEHNR and FQNEAQ (reference sequence). Trimming pared 5 bases from V and 7 bases from J, leaving 11 bases between. The CDR3 contains 12 residues. CDR3: CASSQMGVTQYF. The CDR3 DNA sequence: TGTGCCAGCAGCCAAATGGGGGTGACCCAGTACTTC.

V and J are TRBV10-3 and TRBJ2-7; 9 bases align to TRBD1. Trimming removed 6 bases from V and 1 base from J; junction bases left unmatched: 4. This CDR3 comprises 14 residues. The V gene's germline CDR1 is ENHRY and CDR2 SYGVKD. The CDR3 DNA reads TGTGCCATCAGCATACAGGGGGCTTCCTACGAGCAGTACTTC. Its protein is CAISIQGASYEQYF.

The rearrangement joins TRBV20-1 to TRBJ2-7, with 8 nucleotides matching TRBD1. Trimming cost V 5 bases and J 2 bases; bases outside gene matches: 5. There are 13 residues in the CDR3. Germline V gives CDR1 DFQATT, CDR2 SNEGSKA (reference sequence). The CDR3 nucleotides are TGCAGTGCTCCGGGACAGGTTACCTACGAGCAGTACTTC. It encodes CSAPGQVTYEQYF.

The chain carries TRBV7-9 and TRBJ2-1; the D gene could be TRBD1 or TRBD2 (5 bases each). V lost 5 bases to trimming and J lost 10 bases, with 12 bases between them. This CDR3 has 12 residues. The germline V gene has CDR1 SEHNR and CDR2 FQNEAQ (reference sequence). The chain's CDR3 is CASSHIRDEQFF. The CDR3 nucleotides read TGTGCCAGCAGCCATATCCGGGACGAGCAGTTCTTC.

This chain links TRBV27 with TRBJ2-1; 10 nucleotides line up with TRBD2. Germline lookup yields CDR1 MNHEY and CDR2 SMNVEV (reference sequence). Trimming removed 4 bases from V and 7 bases from J; junction bases left unmatched: 7. This CDR3 has 15 residues. The CDR3 bases are TGTGCCAGCAGTTACACTAGCGGGATTGGGAATGAGCAGTTCTTC. Residues: CASSYTSGIGNEQFF.

The rearrangement joins TRBV9 to TRBJ2-5, with TRBD2 matching over 7 bases. From germline, CDR1 is SGDLS and CDR2 YYNGEE. Losses at the gene ends were 4 bases for V and 11 bases for J; bases not matched to a gene: 23. This CDR3 is built from 17 residues. CDR3 region: CASSPVGASGFYNEQYF. The CDR3 DNA follows: TGTGCCAGCAGCCCAGTCGGGGCTAGCGGATTCTACAATGAGCAGTACTTC.

The gene calls are TRBV7-2 and TRBJ2-1; perhaps D is TRBD1 or TRBD2 (5 bases each). CDR3 length equals 13 residues. The V and J ends lost 5 bases and 7 bases respectively, with 12 bases between them. Germline V CDR1 and CDR2: SGHTA, FQGNSA. CDR3: CASSLQGVNEQFF. The DNA of the CDR3 is TGTGCCAGCAGCCTTCAGGGAGTTAATGAGCAGTTCTTC.

The chain joins TRBV20-1 to TRBJ2-5; D is possibly TRBD2 (6 bases). The CDR3 length is 14 residues. From germline, CDR1 is DFQATT and CDR2 SNEGSKA (reference sequence). V dropped 3 bases and J dropped 11 bases, with 22 bases sitting between them. The CDR3 reads CSASRSGLSGEQYF. CDR3 coding DNA: TGCAGTGCTAGTCGTAGCGGACTTAGTGGGGAGCAGTACTTC.

This clonotype has a handful of counts. The chain carries TRBV20-1 and TRBJ2-1; TRBD1 might be the D (6 bases). V lost 5 bases to trimming and J lost 10 bases, with 12 bases between them. CDR1 DFQATT and CDR2 SNEGSKA come from the germline V gene (reference sequence). This CDR3 spans 11 amino acids. This chain's CDR3 is CSAYRDLEQFF. In nucleotides, the CDR3 is TGCAGTGCTTACAGGGATCTCGAGCAGTTCTTC.

J is TRBJ2-1 and V is TRBV6-1, with 13 bases fitting TRBD2. This CDR3 region has 18 residues. CDR1 and CDR2 from the germline V gene are MNHNS and SASEGT. CDR3 sequence: CVPSPTSGRVISYNEQFF. The CDR3 bases are TGTGTCCCTTCCCCTACTAGCGGGAGGGTGATCTCCTACAATGAGCAGTTCTTC.

The V call is TRBV24-1, the J call TRBJ2-7; D may be TRBD2 (7 bases). The J call may be incorrect, as the DNA end agrees better with TRBJ2-5. The CDR3 runs to 15 residues. Germline loops: CDR1 KGHDR, CDR2 SFDVKD. The CDR3 nucleotides are TGTGCCACCAGTACTCCCGCGGGGGCGGGAGAGACCCAGTACTTC. Its protein is CATSTPAGAGETQYF.

In its sample, this clonotype was seen a few times. The chain uses TRBV29-1 and TRBJ2-1, with 8 bases lining up with TRBD2. The CDR3 extends over 16 amino acids. Per the germline V gene, CDR1 is SQVTM and CDR2 is ANQGSEA. V trimming: 6 bases; J trimming: 5 bases; junction bases outside the gene matches: 15. The CDR3 DNA reads as TGCAGCGTCCCCACCCCTTACGGGGGGGCCCACAATGAGCAGTTCTTC. It encodes CSVPTPYGGAHNEQFF.

With regard to this clonotype: The junction differs from germline at one of its ends, possibly a read error. The chain joins TRBV2 to TRBJ1-4; D ambiguous. This CDR3 comprises 12 residues. From germline, CDR1 is SNHLY and CDR2 FYNNEI. The CDR3 spells CVSRKSGEKLFF. CDR3 nucleotide sequence: TGTGTCAGCAGGAAGAGCGGTGAAAAACTGTTTTTT.